These 2 T cell receptor beta chains originate from one sample sequenced in a study of T cells in Graves' hyperthyroidism and ophthalmopathy. Amplified regions were TCR beta CDR3 sequences from RNA transcripts. The TCR CDR3 first-round RT-PCR relied on the HTBI primer set. TCRdb reprocessed the multiplex PCR reads with MiXCR, giving one entry per CDR3 protein. The sample holds about 420,000 distinct CDR3 sequences, 15% to 18% seen once. Input material: blood. The source is a woman between 18 and 30 years old with Graves' hyperthyroidism.

This clonotype was seen ten or more times. The gene calls are TRBV18 and TRBJ1-5, with D unresolved. Germline assignment: CDR1 KGHSH and CDR2 LQKENI. The V gene lost 3 bases and the J gene lost 5 bases, with 11 bases spanning the gap. This CDR3 spans 14 amino acids. CDR3: CASSPGLTYQPQHF. The CDR3 DNA follows: TGTGCCAGCTCACCCGGACTAACCTATCAGCCCCAGCATTTT.

This clonotype was seen at least ten times. V gene TRBV20-1 combines with J gene TRBJ1-5, with TRBD1 matching over 11 bases. V trimming: 0 bases; J trimming: 3 bases; junction bases outside the gene matches: 4. There are 16 residues in the CDR3. Germline values: CDR1 DFQATT, CDR2 SNEGSKA (reference sequence). The CDR3 is CSARDRTGGPNQPQHF. The DNA for the CDR3 is TGCAGTGCTAGAGATAGGACAGGGGGCCCCAATCAGCCCCAGCATTTT.